The 22 T cell receptor beta chains below come from one sample, sequenced in a study of pediatric ulcerative colitis. Rectal tissue came from one to two pinch biopsies taken at colonoscopy. Data came from immunoSEQ multiplex PCR; TCRdb stores just in-frame clones and leaves some out. The sample lists approximately 37,000 clones, 75% occurring once. The sequenced material came from gut tissue. These receptor sequences come from a boy between 10 and 17 years old with severe ulcerative colitis.

The chain couples TRBV9 to TRBJ2-3; 12 bases are a match to TRBD2. Germline V gene sequence: CDR1 SGDLS, CDR2 YYNGEE. The CDR3 length is 16 residues. Trimming cost V 3 bases and J 2 bases; bases outside gene matches: 4. The CDR3 loop is CASSARLAGDTDTQYF. CDR3 DNA: TGTGCCAGCAGCGCGCGACTAGCGGGGGACACAGATACGCAGTATTTT.

The chain links TRBV4-1 to TRBJ1-1, with no clear D. This CDR3 contains 15 residues. Germline-derived CDR1 and CDR2 are MGHRA and YSYEKL. V was shortened by 3 bases and J by 2 bases, with 13 bases between the two germline ends. CDR3 sequence reads: CASSHADGGNTEAFF. The CDR3 nucleotides read TGCGCCAGCAGCCATGCAGACGGAGGAAACACTGAAGCTTTCTTT.

This clone showed up just once. J is TRBJ2-2 and V is TRBV6-1; 9 positions match TRBD1. The CDR3 consists of 15 residues. The germline V gene has CDR1 MNHNS and CDR2 SASEGT. J gave up 3 bases and V 6 bases, and 5 bases lay outside the gene matches. The CDR3 bases are TGTGCCAGCAGGGTACAGGGGGCGGACACCGGGGAGCTGTTTTTT. Translating gives CASRVQGADTGELFF.

The V call is TRBV7-9, the J call TRBJ2-6, with D perhaps matching TRBD1 (6 bases). CDR3 size: 16 residues. Trimming removed 11 bases from V and 0 bases from J, with 17 bases in between. Germline assignment: CDR1 SEHNR and CDR2 FQNEAQ (reference sequence). CDR3 DNA sequence: TGTGCCTTGCCCGGGACAAGTCACTCTGGGGCCAACGTCCTGACTTTC. Amino acids: CALPGTSHSGANVLTF.

This clone was observed a handful of times. V is TRBV30 and J is TRBJ2-7, with TRBD1 matching 7 bases. The germline CDR1 and CDR2 sequences are GTSNPN and SVGIG (reference sequence). The junction had 6 bases not matched to a gene; V was cut back by 5 bases and J by 5 bases. The CDR3 is 12 residues long. The CDR3 spells CAWSGQSHEQYF. CDR3 DNA: TGTGCCTGGTCGGGACAGAGTCACGAGCAGTACTTC.

V gene TRBV19 combines with J gene TRBJ1-1; TRBD1 might be the D (5 bases). This CDR3 contains 16 residues. V was cut by 1 base and J by 1 base, with 13 bases left in between. Germline lookup yields CDR1 LNHDA and CDR2 SQIVND (reference sequence). The CDR3 region has the DNA TGTGCCAGTAGTATAGTTGGGGGACGGGAGAACACTGAAGCTTTCTTT. Translation: CASSIVGGRENTEAFF.

The CDR3 DNA sequence: TGTGCCAGTAGTATTGATGGGGTATATGGCTACACCTTC. Translating gives CASSIDGVYGYTF. This chain uses TRBV19 with TRBJ1-2; D ambiguous. Trimming left V 3 bases short and J 5 bases short, with 10 bases between. CDR3 length: 13 amino acids. Per germline, CDR1 LNHDA and CDR2 SQIVND (reference sequence).

CDR3 nucleotides: TGTGCCAGCAGTCCCCAACTGGGACTAAGGGGTCCACCCCTCCACTTT. It specifies CASSPQLGLRGPPLHF. This chain connects TRBV28 to TRBJ1-6; TRBD1 is a possible D gene (5 bases). With 5 bases removed from V and 11 bases from J, the gap between germline ends came to 22 bases. The CDR3 runs 16 residues. Germline V gives CDR1 MDHEN, CDR2 SYDVKM. Full variable domain (missing parts from reference TRBV28 and TRBJ1-6): DVKVTQSSRYLVKRTGEKVFLECVQDMDHENMFWYRQDPGLGLRLIYFSYDVKMKEKGDIPEGYSVSREKKERFSLILESASTNQTSMYLCASSPQLGLRGPPLHFGNGTRLTVT.

V and J are TRBV7-8 and TRBJ1-3; 9 positions agree with TRBD1. The CDR3 is 15 amino acids. V lost 5 bases to trimming and J lost 4 bases; unmatched junction nucleotides: 6. Germline V gene data show CDR1 as SGHVS and CDR2 as FQNEAQ. CDR3 nucleotide sequence: TGTGCCAGCAGCCGGACAGGGGATTCGGGAAACACCATATATTTT. Translating gives CASSRTGDSGNTIYF.

The V gene is TRBV6-1, the J gene TRBJ1-4, with 7 bases identical to TRBD1. J lost 3 bases, V lost 8 bases, and 9 bases had no gene match. CDR3 length: 15 residues. Germline CDR1 reads MNHNS; CDR2 reads SASEGT. The CDR3 sequence is CASWDSQLSNEKLFF. The DNA for the CDR3 is TGTGCCAGCTGGGACAGTCAGCTTTCTAATGAAAAACTGTTTTTT.

The table lists this clone with a few counts. V usage is TRBV6-5 and J usage is TRBJ1-2; D is uncertain. Deletions cut 0 bases from V and 2 bases from J, with 4 bases between. This CDR3 has 13 amino acids. Germline V gene data show CDR1 as MNHEY and CDR2 as SVGAGI. The DNA of the CDR3 is TGTGCCAGCAGTTACTCAGGAAACTATGGCTACACCTTC. Translated, it gives CASSYSGNYGYTF.

V is TRBV7-9 and J is TRBJ1-1; 9 bases map to TRBD1. Trimming took 6 bases from V and 3 from J; bases not matched to a gene: 5. There are 14 residues in the CDR3. Germline V gives CDR1 SEHNR, CDR2 FQNEAQ (reference sequence). The CDR3 loop is CASSRQGVYTEAFF. Written as DNA, the CDR3 is TGTGCCAGCAGTAGACAGGGGGTGTACACTGAAGCTTTCTTT. The full variable domain, rest sourced from reference TRBV7-9 and TRBJ1-1, is DTGVSQNPRHKITKRGQNVTFRCDPISEHNRLYWYRQTLGQGPEFLTYFQNEAQLEKSRLLSDRFSAERPKGSFSTLEIQRTEQGDSAMYLCASSRQGVYTEAFFGQGTRLTVV.

This clone has a handful of counts. CDR3 sequence reads: CSVTYGAERAFF. The CDR3 coding sequence is TGCAGCGTGACGTACGGGGCCGAGAGGGCTTTCTTT. The rearrangement uses TRBV29-1 and TRBJ1-1, with a possible D match to TRBD1 (5 bases). The germline V and J ends were trimmed by 6 bases and 11 bases, with 19 bases remaining between them. Per the germline V gene, CDR1 is SQVTM and CDR2 is ANQGSEA. The CDR3 length is 12 residues. The full variable domain, completed using reference TRBV29-1 and TRBJ1-1, is SAVISQKPSRDICQRGTSLTIQCQVDSQVTMMFWYRQQPGQSLTLIATANQGSEATYESGFVIDKFPISRPNLTFSTLTVSNMSPEDSSIYLCSVTYGAERAFFGQGTRLTVV.

This chain links TRBV5-8 with TRBJ1-1; D ambiguous. The V and J ends lost 7 bases and 3 bases respectively, with 4 bases between them. The germline V gene encodes CDR1 SGHTS and CDR2 YDEGEE. CDR3 length equals 10 residues. The CDR3 here is CASGYTEAFF. As DNA, the CDR3 is TGTGCCAGCGGGTACACTGAAGCTTTCTTT.

This clone was seen more than once but under ten times. The V call is TRBV25-1, the J call TRBJ1-1; a possible D gene is TRBD1 (6 bases). V lost 6 bases to trimming and J lost 7 bases, with 12 bases between them. The CDR3 loop spans 12 amino acids. The V gene's germline CDR1 is MGHDK and CDR2 SYGVNS. For the CDR3, the DNA is TGTGCCAGCAGGACAGGTGGCATTGAAGCTTTCTTT. Its protein product is CASRTGGIEAFF. The full variable domain, completed using reference TRBV25-1 and TRBJ1-1, is EADIYQTPRYLVIGTGKKITLECSQTMGHDKMYWYQQDPGMELHLIHYSYGVNSTEKGDLSSESTVSRIRTEHFPLTLESARPSHTSQYLCASRTGGIEAFFGQGTRLTVV.

J is TRBJ2-7 and V is TRBV29-1; TRBD1 agrees at 7 bases. The V gene end was trimmed by 5 bases and the J gene end by 6 bases; junction bases not matched to a gene: 7. Per the germline V gene, CDR1 is SQVTM and CDR2 is ANQGSEA. CDR3 length equals 12 residues. The CDR3 DNA follows: TGCAGCGTTAACGACCCAGGGGGCGAGCAGTACTTC. Its protein is CSVNDPGGEQYF.

V and J are TRBV7-2 and TRBJ2-7; D perhaps matches TRBD1 (6 bases). The V end was cut by 4 bases, the J end by 4 bases, with 14 bases between. Per the germline V gene, CDR1 is SGHTA and CDR2 is FQGNSA. The CDR3 runs to 14 residues. The CDR3 region has the DNA TGTGCCAGCAGCTCGTGGACAGCATTTTACGAGCAGTACTTC. It specifies CASSSWTAFYEQYF.

V gene TRBV5-6 combines with J gene TRBJ1-2, with D tentatively TRBD1 (6 bases). The germline gives CDR1 SGHDT, CDR2 YYEEEE. The CDR3 contains 15 residues. Trimming pared 4 bases from V and 3 bases from J, leaving 16 bases between. The CDR3 DNA reads TGTGCCAGCAGCCCGCCTGGGGGGCGCCACTATGGCTACACCTTC. The encoded protein is CASSPPGGRHYGYTF.

The chain has TRBV25-1 and TRBJ1-1; unclear D gene. V dropped 6 bases and J dropped 4 bases, with 15 bases sitting between them. The CDR3 runs 14 residues. CDR1 and CDR2 from the germline V gene are MGHDK and SYGVNS. Here the CDR3 DNA reads TGTGCCAGCAGAGAGGGAGAGAGCGGCACTGAAGCTTTCTTT. It encodes CASREGESGTEAFF.

This clone was seen only once. V gene TRBV11-3 combines with J gene TRBJ2-3, with a tentative D call TRBD1 (6 bases). Germline CDR1 and CDR2: SGHNT and YENEEA. The CDR3 has 14 amino acids. Between the trimmed V and J ends, which lost 5 bases and 6 bases, there was a span of 15 bases. In DNA, the CDR3 is TGTGCCAGCAGCCAGGGGCCCTCTTCGGATACGCAGTATTTT. It encodes CASSQGPSSDTQYF.

CDR3 coding DNA: TGTGCCACCAGCAGAGTGGATCAGCCCCAGCATTTT. Translation gives CATSRVDQPQHF. The chain is built from TRBV15 and TRBJ1-5; no firm D call. Germline V CDR1 and CDR2: LNHNV, YYDKDF (reference sequence). This CDR3 contains 12 residues. V lost 1 base to trimming and J lost 5 bases, with 3 bases between them. The variable domain in full, with the rest retrieved from reference TRBV15 and TRBJ1-5, is DAMVIQNPRYQVTQFGKPVTLSCSQTLNHNVMYWYQQKSSQAPKLLFHYYDKDFNNEADTPDNFQSRRPNTSFCFLDIRSPGLGDTAMYLCATSRVDQPQHFGDGTRLSIL.

The V and J genes are TRBV30 and TRBJ2-5; D uncertain. Germline loops: CDR1 GTSNPN, CDR2 SVGIG (reference sequence). The CDR3 runs to 10 residues. V was trimmed by 1 base and J by 5 bases, leaving 2 bases between them. The DNA for the CDR3 is TGTGCCTGGAGTGAGGAGACCCAGTACTTC. Its translation is CAWSEETQYF.